This T cell receptor beta chain was profiled in a study of T cell changes during pregnancy in multiple sclerosis. Measured with immunoSEQ multiplex PCR; TCRdb has only the in-frame clones, and not every one. Of some 87,000 clones in the sample, 90% to 95% were seen once. This CDR3 region has 14 residues. V dropped 6 bases and J dropped 4 bases, with 10 bases sitting between them. Germline CDR1 is LNHDA and CDR2 is SQIVND (reference sequence). The receptor was derived from a female donor with multiple sclerosis, enrolled in a pregnancy study. V and J are TRBV19 and TRBJ2-6, with D perhaps TRBD1 (6 bases). The sample in question was peripheral blood, obtained in the second trimester of pregnancy. The CDR3 is CASRWGLGANVLTF. In nucleotides, the CDR3 is TGTGCCAGTAGATGGGGGCTCGGGGCCAACGTCCTGACTTTC.